This T cell receptor (beta chain) was recovered during a study of blood T cell repertoires in COVID-19. Study summary: Acute and convalescent COVID-19 specimens originated in the United States, Italy and Spain. T cells, B-cell-depleted T cells, or PBMCs supplied cDNA or gDNA.

This clone was seen a few times. Original processing methods: Quantification of nucleated cells was approximated via reference gene primer amplification. Some clones are missing from TCRdb's copy, which holds only in-frame ones; the method was immunoSEQ multiplex PCR. Clone size and V and J calls were adopted from that table, with D and trimming inferred from the DNA. Here the sample spans under 85,000 clones, roughly 90% being singletons. Looked up from germline, CDR1 is SGHTA and CDR2 is FQGTGA. Trimming cost V 5 bases and J 0 bases; bases outside gene matches: 5. This CDR3 region has 15 residues. This receptor was obtained from a man between 70 and 80 years old with acute or convalescent COVID-19. The chain recombines TRBV7-3 with TRBJ2-3; TRBD1 matches at 7 bases. The sequencing sample was made of peripheral blood. Here the CDR3 reads CASSPQGSSTDTQYF. As DNA, the CDR3 is TGTGCCAGCAGCCCACAGGGGTCTAGCACAGATACGCAGTATTTT. Complete variable domain (other parts from reference TRBV7-3 and TRBJ2-3): GAGVSQTPSNKVTEKGKYVELRCDPISGHTALYWYRQSLGQGPEFLIYFQGTGAADDSGLPNDRFFAVRPEGSVSTLKIQRTERGDSAVYLCASSPQGSSTDTQYFGPGTRLTVL.